A selection of T cell receptor beta chains follows, all from one sample in a study of T cell changes during pregnancy in multiple sclerosis. The table came from immunoSEQ multiplex PCR; TCRdb's copy has only in-frame clones and leaves some out. The table lists around 37,000 clones, about 88% of them singletons, with 6% to 7.5% in the top ten. The sample consisted of CD8+ T cells from peripheral blood mononuclear cells, taken in the third trimester of pregnancy. The receptors here all came from a female donor with multiple sclerosis, enrolled in a pregnancy study. CDR3s include the opening cysteine and the closing phenylalanine or tryptophan. D genes are given only for firm matches. Size tells how often a clone was seen (once, few, many) or the class of an expanded clone, and some rows leave it out.

V gene: TRBV7-9; J gene: TRBJ2-7; D gene: TRBD2; clone size: once; CDR3 length: 14; CDR3 protein: CASSSSTGGYEQYF; CDR3 DNA: TGTGCCAGCAGCTCATCAACCGGGGGGTACGAGCAGTACTTC
V gene: TRBV4-1; J gene: TRBJ2-2; D gene: NA; clone size: NA; CDR3 length: 15; CDR3 protein: CASSSKEGNTGELFF; CDR3 DNA: TGCGCCAGCAGCTCGAAGGAGGGCAACACCGGGGAGCTGTTTTTT
V gene: TRBV27; J gene: TRBJ1-1; D gene: NA; clone size: NA; CDR3 length: 14; CDR3 protein: CASSPNSRGTEAFF; CDR3 DNA: TGTGCCAGCAGTCCCAACAGTCGGGGCACTGAAGCTTTCTTT
V gene: TRBV6-5; J gene: TRBJ2-7; D gene: TRBD1; clone size: once; CDR3 length: 13; CDR3 protein: CASSGQASYEQYF; CDR3 DNA: TGTGCCAGCAGCGGACAGGCGTCCTACGAGCAGTACTTC
V gene: TRBV15; J gene: TRBJ2-7; D gene: TRBD2; clone size: NA; CDR3 length: 18; CDR3 protein: CATSSRWIAGASSYEQYF; CDR3 DNA: TGTGCCACCAGCTCAAGATGGATAGCGGGGGCCTCCTCCTACGAGCAGTACTTC
V gene: TRBV9; J gene: TRBJ1-1; D gene: TRBD1; clone size: NA; CDR3 length: 15; CDR3 protein: CASSVGTGEGTEAFF; CDR3 DNA: TGTGCCAGCAGCGTGGGGACAGGGGAGGGCACTGAAGCTTTCTTT
V gene: TRBV20-1; J gene: TRBJ1-2; D gene: NA; clone size: NA; CDR3 length: 11; CDR3 protein: CSATGVNGYTF; CDR3 DNA: TGCAGTGCCACGGGGGTCAATGGCTACACCTTC
V gene: TRBV15; J gene: TRBJ2-1; D gene: NA; clone size: NA; CDR3 length: 16; CDR3 protein: CATSSARHYPYNEQFF; CDR3 DNA: TGTGCCACCAGCAGCGCCCGACATTATCCATACAATGAGCAGTTCTTC
V gene: TRBV28; J gene: TRBJ1-2; D gene: NA; clone size: NA; CDR3 length: 16; CDR3 protein: CASRGPRTRPNYGYTF; CDR3 DNA: TGTGCCAGCAGAGGCCCCCGGACAAGACCTAACTATGGCTACACCTTC
V gene: TRBV6-1; J gene: TRBJ1-1; D gene: NA; clone size: NA; CDR3 length: 12; CDR3 protein: CASSTWTVEAFF; CDR3 DNA: TGTGCCAGCAGTACCTGGACAGTTGAAGCTTTCTTT
V gene: TRBV14; J gene: TRBJ2-1; D gene: NA; clone size: NA; CDR3 length: 14; CDR3 protein: CASSQDVVPNEQFF; CDR3 DNA: TGTGCCAGCAGCCAAGATGTCGTTCCCAATGAGCAGTTCTTC
V gene: TRBV28; J gene: TRBJ2-7; D gene: NA; clone size: NA; CDR3 length: 14; CDR3 protein: CASTQRSLTYEQYF; CDR3 DNA: TGTGCCAGCACCCAACGGTCGCTGACCTACGAGCAGTACTTC
V gene: TRBV6-5; J gene: TRBJ1-4; D gene: TRBD1; clone size: NA; CDR3 length: 15; CDR3 protein: CASSAGTGGSEKLFF; CDR3 DNA: TGTGCCAGCAGTGCCGGGACAGGGGGGAGTGAAAAACTGTTTTTT
V gene: TRBV5-1; J gene: TRBJ1-2; D gene: NA; clone size: NA; CDR3 length: 15; CDR3 protein: CASSLARRGIYGYTF; CDR3 DNA: TGCGCCAGCAGCTTGGCCCGGAGGGGAATCTATGGCTACACCTTC
V gene: TRBV7-9; J gene: TRBJ1-4; D gene: NA; clone size: NA; CDR3 length: 13; CDR3 protein: CASSLDPSVKLFF; CDR3 DNA: TGTGCCAGCAGCTTAGATCCCAGCGTGAAACTGTTTTTT
V gene: TRBV4-3; J gene: TRBJ2-2; D gene: NA; clone size: NA; CDR3 length: 14; CDR3 protein: CASSQYSLTGELFF; CDR3 DNA: TGCGCCAGCAGCCAATACTCCTTAACCGGGGAGCTGTTTTTT
V gene: TRBV5-1; J gene: TRBJ1-1; D gene: NA; clone size: NA; CDR3 length: 13; CDR3 protein: CASSLEEAQEAFF; CDR3 DNA: TGCGCCAGCAGCCTAGAGGAAGCTCAAGAAGCTTTCTTT
V gene: TRBV7-9; J gene: TRBJ1-2; D gene: TRBD1; clone size: NA; CDR3 length: 13; CDR3 protein: CASSFQGDYGYTF; CDR3 DNA: TGTGCCAGCAGCTTCCAGGGGGACTATGGCTACACCTTC
V gene: TRBV29-1; J gene: TRBJ2-7; D gene: TRBD1; clone size: NA; CDR3 length: 11; CDR3 protein: CSAGQGIEQYF; CDR3 DNA: TGCAGCGCCGGACAGGGAATCGAGCAGTACTTC
V gene: TRBV28; J gene: TRBJ1-2; D gene: NA; clone size: NA; CDR3 length: 14; CDR3 protein: CASSLSLGAGGYTF; CDR3 DNA: TGTGCCAGCAGTTTGTCCTTGGGGGCGGGTGGCTACACCTTC
V gene: TRBV2; J gene: TRBJ2-1; D gene: NA; clone size: NA; CDR3 length: 12; CDR3 protein: CASLEGDNEQFF; CDR3 DNA: TGTGCCAGCTTAGAAGGGGACAATGAGCAGTTCTTC
V gene: TRBV9; J gene: TRBJ1-1; D gene: NA; clone size: NA; CDR3 length: 14; CDR3 protein: CASSLEGLNTEAFF; CDR3 DNA: TGTGCCAGCAGCTTGGAGGGCCTGAACACTGAAGCTTTCTTT
V gene: TRBV6-5; J gene: TRBJ1-1; D gene: TRBD1; clone size: medium-sized; CDR3 length: 15; CDR3 protein: CASSYSVGQGAEAFF; CDR3 DNA: TGTGCCAGCAGTTACTCGGTGGGACAGGGAGCTGAAGCTTTCTTT
V gene: TRBV5-1; J gene: TRBJ1-2; D gene: TRBD1; clone size: NA; CDR3 length: 14; CDR3 protein: CASSWAGQNYGYTF; CDR3 DNA: TGCGCCAGCAGCTGGGCGGGACAGAACTATGGCTACACCTTC
V gene: TRBV7-6; J gene: TRBJ1-2; D gene: NA; clone size: NA; CDR3 length: 14; CDR3 protein: CASSLVAGTIGYTF; CDR3 DNA: TGTGCCAGCAGCTTAGTCGCAGGAACCATAGGCTACACCTTC
V gene: TRBV19; J gene: TRBJ2-7; D gene: NA; clone size: NA; CDR3 length: 16; CDR3 protein: CASSGLEGWASYEQYF; CDR3 DNA: TGTGCCAGTAGTGGGTTGGAGGGTTGGGCCTCCTACGAGCAGTACTTC
V gene: TRBV21-1; J gene: TRBJ2-7; D gene: NA; clone size: few; CDR3 length: 15; CDR3 protein: CASSKARGTLHEQYF; CDR3 DNA: TGTGCCAGCAGCAAAGCACGGGGTACCCTCCACGAGCAGTACTTC
V gene: TRBV6-4; J gene: TRBJ2-1; D gene: TRBD2; clone size: NA; CDR3 length: 15; CDR3 protein: CASSDSSGGAYEQFF; CDR3 DNA: TGTGCCAGCAGTGACTCAAGCGGGGGGGCTTATGAGCAGTTCTTC
V gene: TRBV5-6; J gene: TRBJ2-7; D gene: TRBD2; clone size: NA; CDR3 length: 12; CDR3 protein: CASTRGAYEQYF; CDR3 DNA: TGTGCCAGCACCCGGGGGGCCTACGAGCAGTACTTC
V gene: TRBV28; J gene: TRBJ1-6; D gene: NA; clone size: NA; CDR3 length: 15; CDR3 protein: CASRVLQGSGSPLHF; CDR3 DNA: TGTGCCAGCAGAGTGCTGCAGGGGAGTGGGTCACCCCTCCACTTT
V gene: TRBV27; J gene: TRBJ1-2; D gene: NA; clone size: few; CDR3 length: 14; CDR3 protein: CASSLNPATGGYTF; CDR3 DNA: TGTGCCAGCAGTTTAAACCCGGCCACGGGAGGCTACACCTTC
V gene: TRBV4-2; J gene: TRBJ2-6; D gene: NA; clone size: NA; CDR3 length: 16; CDR3 protein: CASSQDRSSGANVLTF; CDR3 DNA: TGTGCCAGCAGCCAAGACCGGAGCTCTGGGGCCAACGTCCTGACTTTC
V gene: TRBV18; J gene: TRBJ1-1; D gene: NA; clone size: NA; CDR3 length: 12; CDR3 protein: CASSAGHPEAFF; CDR3 DNA: TGTGCCAGCTCGGCAGGACACCCTGAAGCTTTCTTT
V gene: TRBV27; J gene: TRBJ1-5; D gene: NA; clone size: NA; CDR3 length: 15; CDR3 protein: CASSSDGISWQPQHF; CDR3 DNA: TGTGCCAGCAGTTCAGACGGGATCAGTTGGCAGCCCCAGCATTTT
V gene: TRBV4-1; J gene: TRBJ1-1; D gene: NA; clone size: NA; CDR3 length: 12; CDR3 protein: CASSQSPGEAFF; CDR3 DNA: TGCGCCAGCAGCCAGAGTCCGGGAGAAGCTTTCTTT
V gene: TRBV10-1; J gene: TRBJ2-7; D gene: TRBD1; clone size: NA; CDR3 length: 16; CDR3 protein: CASSESNRGRLVAQYF; CDR3 DNA: TGCGCCAGCAGTGAGTCCAACAGGGGGCGCCTGGTCGCGCAGTACTTC
V gene: TRBV7-9; J gene: TRBJ1-2; D gene: TRBD1; clone size: once; CDR3 length: 15; CDR3 protein: CASSGRAGGPDGYTF; CDR3 DNA: TGTGCCAGCAGCGGGCGTGCAGGGGGTCCCGATGGCTACACCTTC